The subject of this entry is one T cell receptor (beta chain). Assay used: immunoSEQ multiplex PCR; TCRdb lists only in-frame clones, some missing. The sample holds 150,000 to 200,000 clones; 80% to 90% are singletons and the top ten take approximately 11%. The germline V gene has CDR1 SGHRS and CDR2 YFSETQ. This CDR3 contains 14 residues. V was shortened by 4 bases and J by 0 bases, with 9 bases between the two germline ends. The sample is drawn from a study of blood T cell repertoires in COVID-19. Across the whole study: Nucleic acid was either cDNA or gDNA, and it came from T cells, B-cell-depleted T cells, or PBMCs.

The V and J genes are TRBV5-1 and TRBJ2-3; D is uncertain. Source material: peripheral blood. The sequence was obtained from a human donor with active or convalescent COVID-19. The donor label of this sample is uncertain. CDR3 sequence: CASSESGSTDTQYF. The CDR3 bases are TGCGCCAGCAGCGAGTCGGGTAGCACAGATACGCAGTATTTT.